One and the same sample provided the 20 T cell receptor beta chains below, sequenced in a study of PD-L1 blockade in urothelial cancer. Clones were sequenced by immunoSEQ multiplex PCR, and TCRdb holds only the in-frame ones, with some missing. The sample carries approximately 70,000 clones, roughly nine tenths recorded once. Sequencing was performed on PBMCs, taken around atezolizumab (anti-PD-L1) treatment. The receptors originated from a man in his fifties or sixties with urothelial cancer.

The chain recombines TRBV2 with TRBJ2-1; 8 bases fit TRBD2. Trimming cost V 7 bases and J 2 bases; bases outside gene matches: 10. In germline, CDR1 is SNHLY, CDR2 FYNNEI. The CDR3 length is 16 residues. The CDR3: CASTPARAGAYNEQFF. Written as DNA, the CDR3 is TGTGCCAGCACCCCTGCCCGAGCGGGAGCCTACAATGAGCAGTTCTTC.

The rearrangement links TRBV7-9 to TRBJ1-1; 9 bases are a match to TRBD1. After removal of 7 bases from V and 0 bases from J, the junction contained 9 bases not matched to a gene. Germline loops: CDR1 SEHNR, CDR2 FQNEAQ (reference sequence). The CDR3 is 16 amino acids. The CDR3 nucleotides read TGTGCCAGCACCTTCCCCGGGACAGGGATGAACACTGAAGCTTTCTTT. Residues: CASTFPGTGMNTEAFF.

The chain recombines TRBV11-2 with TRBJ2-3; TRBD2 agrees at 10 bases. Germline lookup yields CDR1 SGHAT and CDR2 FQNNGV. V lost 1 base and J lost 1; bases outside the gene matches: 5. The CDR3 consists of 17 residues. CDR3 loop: CASSLVSTSGGTDTQYF. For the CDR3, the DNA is TGTGCCAGCAGCTTAGTTAGTACTAGCGGGGGCACAGATACGCAGTATTTT.

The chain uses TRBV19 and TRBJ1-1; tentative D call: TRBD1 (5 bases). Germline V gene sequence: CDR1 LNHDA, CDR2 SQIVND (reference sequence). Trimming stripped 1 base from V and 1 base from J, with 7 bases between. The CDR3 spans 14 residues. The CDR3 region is CASSIGRENTEAFF. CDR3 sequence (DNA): TGTGCCAGTAGTATAGGCAGGGAGAACACTGAAGCTTTCTTT. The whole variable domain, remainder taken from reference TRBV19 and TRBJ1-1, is DGGITQSPKYLFRKEGQNVTLSCEQNLNHDAMYWYRQDPGQGLRLIYYSQIVNDFQKGDIAEGYSVSREKKESFPLTVTSAQKNPTAFYLCASSIGRENTEAFFGQGTRLTVV.

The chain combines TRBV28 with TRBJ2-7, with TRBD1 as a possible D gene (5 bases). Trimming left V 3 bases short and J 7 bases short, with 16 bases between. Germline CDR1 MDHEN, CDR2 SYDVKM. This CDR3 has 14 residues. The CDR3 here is CASSLGQGLREQYF. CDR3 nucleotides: TGTGCCAGCAGTTTGGGTCAGGGCCTTAGGGAGCAGTACTTC.

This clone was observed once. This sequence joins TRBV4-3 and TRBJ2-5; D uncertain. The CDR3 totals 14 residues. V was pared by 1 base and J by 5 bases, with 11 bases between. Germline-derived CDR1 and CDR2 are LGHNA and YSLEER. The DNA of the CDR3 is TGCGCCAGCAGCCAAGCTGTGAACCGGGAGACCCAGTACTTC. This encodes CASSQAVNRETQYF.

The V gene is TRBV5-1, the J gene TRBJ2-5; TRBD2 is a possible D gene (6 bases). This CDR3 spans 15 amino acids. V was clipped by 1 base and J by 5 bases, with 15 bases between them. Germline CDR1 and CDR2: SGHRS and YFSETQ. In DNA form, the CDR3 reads TGCGCCAGCAGCTTGAGCGGGCTAGAAGGGGAGACCCAGTACTTC. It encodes CASSLSGLEGETQYF.

CDR3 amino acids: CASSVEAGNSGYGYTF. DNA for the CDR3: TGTGCCAGCAGCGTAGAGGCGGGGAACAGCGGATATGGCTACACCTTC. The rearrangement uses TRBV7-9 and TRBJ1-2; unclear D gene. The germline V gene encodes CDR1 SEHNR and CDR2 FQNEAQ (reference sequence). V was shortened by 5 bases and J by 5 bases, with 21 bases between the two germline ends. This CDR3 spans 16 amino acids.

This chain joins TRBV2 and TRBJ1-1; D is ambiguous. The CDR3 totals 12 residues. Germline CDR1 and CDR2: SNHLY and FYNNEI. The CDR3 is CAGSSYGGPAFF. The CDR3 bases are TGTGCAGGGAGTTCCTACGGAGGTCCAGCTTTCTTT.

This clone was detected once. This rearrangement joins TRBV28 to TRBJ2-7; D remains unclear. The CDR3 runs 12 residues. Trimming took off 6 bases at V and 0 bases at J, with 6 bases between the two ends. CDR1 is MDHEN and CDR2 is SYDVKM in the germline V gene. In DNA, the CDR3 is TGTGCCAGCAGCCTCCCCTCCTACGAGCAGTACTTC. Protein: CASSLPSYEQYF.

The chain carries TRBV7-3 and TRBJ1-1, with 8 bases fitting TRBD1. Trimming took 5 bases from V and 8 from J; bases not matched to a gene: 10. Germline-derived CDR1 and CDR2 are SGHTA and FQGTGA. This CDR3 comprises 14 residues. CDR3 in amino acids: CASSQTGAGGEAFF. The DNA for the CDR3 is TGTGCCAGCAGCCAGACAGGGGCGGGAGGGGAAGCTTTCTTT.

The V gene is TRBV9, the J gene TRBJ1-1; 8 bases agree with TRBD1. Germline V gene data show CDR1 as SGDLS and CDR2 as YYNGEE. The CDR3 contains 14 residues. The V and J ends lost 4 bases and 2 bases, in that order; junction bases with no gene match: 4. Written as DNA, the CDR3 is TGTGCCAGCAGCCAGGGGGCAGGAAACACTGAAGCTTTCTTT. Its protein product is CASSQGAGNTEAFF.

The CDR3 here is CASSIGQGSYEQYF. As DNA, the CDR3 is TGTGCCAGCAGCATAGGACAGGGGTCCTACGAGCAGTACTTC. The chain is built from TRBV7-6 and TRBJ2-7, with 9 bases aligning to TRBD1. The CDR3 loop spans 14 amino acids. V was pared by 5 bases and J by 1 base, with 3 bases of the junction left unmatched. Per germline, CDR1 SGHVS and CDR2 FNYEAQ.

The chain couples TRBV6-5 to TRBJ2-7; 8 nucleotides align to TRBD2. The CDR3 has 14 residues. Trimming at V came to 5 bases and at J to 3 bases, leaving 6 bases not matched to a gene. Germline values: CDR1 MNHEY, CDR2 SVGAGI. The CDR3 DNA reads TGTGCCAGCAGTGTTCTAGCGGGCCGCTACGAGCAGTACTTC. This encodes CASSVLAGRYEQYF.

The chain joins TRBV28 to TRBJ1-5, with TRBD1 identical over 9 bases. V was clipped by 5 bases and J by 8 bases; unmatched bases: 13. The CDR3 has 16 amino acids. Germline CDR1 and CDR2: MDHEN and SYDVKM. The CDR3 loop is CASSPHLQGASEPQHF. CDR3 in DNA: TGTGCCAGCAGTCCCCATTTACAGGGGGCTAGTGAGCCCCAGCATTTT.

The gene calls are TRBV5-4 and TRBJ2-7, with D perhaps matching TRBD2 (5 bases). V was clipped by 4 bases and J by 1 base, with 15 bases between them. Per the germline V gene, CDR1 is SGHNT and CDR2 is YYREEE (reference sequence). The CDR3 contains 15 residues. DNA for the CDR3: TGTGCCAGCAGCCCGGTGGGAGCCCAGTCCTACGAGCAGTACTTC. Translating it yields CASSPVGAQSYEQYF.

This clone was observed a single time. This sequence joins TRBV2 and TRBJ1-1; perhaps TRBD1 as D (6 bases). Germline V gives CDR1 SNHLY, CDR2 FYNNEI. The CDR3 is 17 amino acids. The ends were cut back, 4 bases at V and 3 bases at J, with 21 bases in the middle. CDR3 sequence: CASSGRGGATLYTEAFF. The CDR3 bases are TGTGCCAGCAGTGGTAGGGGGGGCGCGACCCTCTACACTGAAGCTTTCTTT.

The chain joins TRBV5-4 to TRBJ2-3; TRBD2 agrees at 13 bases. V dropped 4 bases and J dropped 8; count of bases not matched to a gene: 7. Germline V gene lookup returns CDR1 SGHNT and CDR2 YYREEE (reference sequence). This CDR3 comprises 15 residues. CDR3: CASSVGLAGDGTQYF. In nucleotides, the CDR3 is TGTGCCAGCAGCGTTGGACTAGCGGGAGATGGTACGCAGTATTTT.

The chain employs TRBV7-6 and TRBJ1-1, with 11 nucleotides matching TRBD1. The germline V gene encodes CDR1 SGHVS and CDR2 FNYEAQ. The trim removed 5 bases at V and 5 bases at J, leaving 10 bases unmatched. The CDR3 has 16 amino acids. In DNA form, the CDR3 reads TGTGCCAGCAGCGTCCCGGGACAGGGGGTCAATACTGAAGCTTTCTTT. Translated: CASSVPGQGVNTEAFF.

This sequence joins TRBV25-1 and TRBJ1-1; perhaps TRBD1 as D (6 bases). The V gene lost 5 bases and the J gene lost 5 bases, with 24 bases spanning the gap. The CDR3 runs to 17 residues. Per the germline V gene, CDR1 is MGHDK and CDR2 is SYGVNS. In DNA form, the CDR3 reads TGTGCCAGCAGTCCGTCTGGGGCTACAGGGCGAGGGACTGAAGCTTTCTTT. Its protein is CASSPSGATGRGTEAFF.